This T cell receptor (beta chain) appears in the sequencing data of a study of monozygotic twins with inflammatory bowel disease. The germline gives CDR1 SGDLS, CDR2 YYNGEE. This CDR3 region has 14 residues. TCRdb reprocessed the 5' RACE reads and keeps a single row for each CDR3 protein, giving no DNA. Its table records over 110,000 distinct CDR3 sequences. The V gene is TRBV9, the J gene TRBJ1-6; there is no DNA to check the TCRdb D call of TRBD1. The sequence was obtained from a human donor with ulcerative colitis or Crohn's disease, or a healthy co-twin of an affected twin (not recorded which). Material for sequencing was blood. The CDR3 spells CASSVSGSNSPLHF. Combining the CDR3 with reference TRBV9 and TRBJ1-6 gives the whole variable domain DSGVTQTPKHLITATGQRVTLRCSPRSGDLSVYWYQQSLDQGLQFLIQYYNGEERAKGNILERFSAQQFPDLHSELNLSSLELGDSALYFCASSVSGSNSPLHFGNGTRLTVT.